Here is one TCR beta chain with its context. Its antigen remains unidentified. No base qualities exist here, and no much larger clone lies one base off it. V lost 5 bases and J lost 0 bases; the stretch between them is 13 bases long. The germline V gene (reference sequence) yields LNHDA for CDR1 and SQIVND for CDR2. Its CDR3 holds 15 amino acids, cysteine through phenylalanine. Of all the DNA, just the CDR3 is kept, 45 bases in frame from base 1. This record comes from a study of T cell repertoires in cytomegalovirus infection (dated by TCRdb to between 2018 and 2020). Regarding the complete study: Donor HLA type was relevant to the analysis, as public TCR beta signatures indicated carriage of CMV infection together with the matching HLA type.

TCRdb names Illumina HiSeq 1500 as the instrument used. The public reads were run again by TCRdb, first through fastp at Q25 and then through MiXCR, and only productive beta chains were kept. Duplicate CDR3 protein sequences are folded into a single record with the most common DNA and genes. Within this sample are around 530,000 distinct CDR3 sequences, with 16% of them counted one time only. The leading ten clones occupy 20% to 30% of the sample. Summary of the overall study and its limitations: The ex vivo response was dominated by HLA-C-restricted CMV-specific TCR beta clonotypes, which also provided the single most frequent clonotype in two of eight donors. Cumulative frequency of public TCR beta family members discriminated carriers of CMV infection plus the relevant HLA type in this cohort and an independent roughly 330-donor cohort.

This chain joins TRBV19 to TRBJ1-1; TRBD1 might be the D gene, on 5 matching bases. The sample comprised CD8+ T cells from PBMCs. This clonotype was obtained from a human donor in good health (CMV status not recorded). Some clones in this sample may be carry-over from other donors' samples. This receptor carries the CDR3 CASSESGGMNTEAFF. The nucleotides read TGTGCCAGTAGTGAGTCGGGGGGTATGAACACTGAAGCTTTCTTT.